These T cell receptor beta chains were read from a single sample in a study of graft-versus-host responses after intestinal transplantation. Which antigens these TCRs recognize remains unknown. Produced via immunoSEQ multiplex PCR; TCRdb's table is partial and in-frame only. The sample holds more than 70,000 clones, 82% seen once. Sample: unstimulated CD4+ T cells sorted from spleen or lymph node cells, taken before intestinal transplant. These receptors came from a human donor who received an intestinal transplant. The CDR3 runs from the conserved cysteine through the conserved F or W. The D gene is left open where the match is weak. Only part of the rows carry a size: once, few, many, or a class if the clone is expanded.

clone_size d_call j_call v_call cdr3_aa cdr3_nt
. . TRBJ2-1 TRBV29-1 CSVDTRQGHNEQFF TGCAGCGTTGATACTCGGCAGGGCCACAATGAGCAGTTCTTC
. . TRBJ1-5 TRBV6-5 CASSLRVMEPQHF TGTGCCAGCAGTCTACGGGTCATGGAGCCCCAGCATTTT
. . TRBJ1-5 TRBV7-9 CASSPSGGRRRNQPQHF TGTGCCAGCAGCCCGTCGGGGGGCCGCCGGCGCAATCAGCCCCAGCATTTT
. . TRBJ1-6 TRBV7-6 CASSLGGDSPLHF TGTGCCAGCAGCTTAGGCGGGGATTCACCCCTCCACTTT
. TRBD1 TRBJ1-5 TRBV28 CASLSQGLRQPQHF TGTGCCAGCTTATCACAGGGGTTGCGACAGCCCCAGCATTTT
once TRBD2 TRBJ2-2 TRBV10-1 CASSRLAGGTGELFF TGCGCCAGCAGTCGACTAGCGGGAGGGACCGGGGAGCTGTTTTTT
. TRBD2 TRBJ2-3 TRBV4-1 CASSQGGTRGTDTQYF TGCGCCAGCAGCCAGGGAGGGACTCGCGGCACAGATACGCAGTATTTT
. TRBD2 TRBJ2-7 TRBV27 CASNSGRLAGGYEQYF TGTGCCAGCAACTCGGGAAGACTAGCGGGAGGCTACGAGCAGTACTTC
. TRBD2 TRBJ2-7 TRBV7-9 CASSSSGREDEQYF TGTGCCAGCAGCTCTAGCGGGAGGGAGGACGAGCAGTACTTC
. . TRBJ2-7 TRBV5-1 CASSLQGGGEAYEQYF TGCGCCAGCAGCTTGCAGGGAGGGGGGGAAGCCTACGAGCAGTACTTC
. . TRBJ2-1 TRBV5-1 CASSSRVGGPYNEQFF TGCGCCAGCAGCTCTCGGGTCGGAGGGCCCTACAATGAGCAGTTCTTC